What follows is one TCR beta chain and its context. It has no known antigen specificity. Base qualities are not recorded, but no much larger clone differs from it by a single base. TCRbeta CDR3 regions were amplified from genomic DNA using the immunoSEQ Assay, a bias-controlled multiplex PCR. The source study handled its data this way. Nucleated cell counts per sample were estimated from amplification of reference gene primers within the assay. To quantify the absolute abundance of each unique TCRbeta CDR3 rearrangement, sequence reads were collapsed and filtered. For each sample, productive Simpson clonality was calculated by taking the square root of Simpson's diversity index across productive rearrangements. As stored in TCRdb, this immuneACCESS dataset retains in-frame rearrangements with V and J assigned. A fraction of the clones does not appear; measured against another copy, unresolved V genes explain less than half of the discrepancy, and the remainder lacks a known reason. The V and J calls and clone size were taken over from that table, and D and trimming were inferred from the DNA. The sample table lists approximately 470,000 clones, roughly 87% of them with a count of one. The ten biggest clones cover approximately 0.7% of the sample.

The data belong to a study of blood T cell repertoires in COVID-19 (TCRdb year 2020). Context from the whole study: Samples covering the acute and convalescent phases of COVID-19 were provided by collaborators in the United States, Italy and Spain. Nearly every sample came with metadata listing a de-identified subject ID, COVID-19 status, age in years and sex. Samples came from the ongoing ImmuneRACE study (first 160 participants) plus 1,254 subjects from 6 global collaborators. The dataset comprised deeply sampled blood TCRbeta repertoires from subjects exposed to, actively infected with, or recovered from COVID-19. A freely available public database, intended as a resource for researchers studying the immune response to SARS-CoV-2, is where the repertoires were released. Where available, HLA class I and class II types were obtained from metadata supplied by the sample provider rather than from assay-based typing. The material from the prospective study consisted of cDNA or gDNA derived from T cells, B-cell-depleted T cells, or PBMCs.

Participants in the prospective study were enrolled through a virtual design, were aged roughly 18 to 90 years, and lived in fewer than 30 United States geographic areas. In the prospective study, participants were assigned to cohorts based on the clinical history participants reported in a screening survey and a study questionnaire. Recovered participants in ImmuneRACE Cohort 3 were defined by two consecutive negative NP/OP PCR tests, clearance by a healthcare professional, or resolution of symptoms. In the prospective study, mobile phlebotomists collected whole blood, serum and a nasopharyngeal or oropharyngeal swab from each participant. Participants in the prospective study had the option to provide additional blood draws and questionnaires over a roughly two-month period. Prospective study blood samples were shipped either frozen or at room temperature before DNA extraction. Overall results and qualifications from the work: The amount of clinical and demographic metadata varied by source and participant and was provided uncurated.

V lost 5 bases and J lost 8 bases, and the count of bases not matched to a germline gene is 8. Reading the germline V gene (reference sequence) gives CDR1 GTSNPN and CDR2 SVGIG. The CDR3, from cysteine to phenylalanine, totals 12 residues. Only the CDR3 DNA stays, 36 bases, in frame from base 1. The rearrangement combines TRBV30 with TRBJ1-1; 7 middle bases align to TRBD1. The TCR comes from a woman aged 18-29 years who had recovered from COVID-19. Sequencing used PBMCs or T cells enriched from blood (not recorded which). The DNA sequence reads TGTGCCTGGGACAGGGTTCTTGAGGAAGCTTTCTTT. Translated, it reads CAWDRVLEEAFF. The entire variable domain, with the stretches around the CDR3 drawn from the reference TRBV30 and TRBJ1-1 proteins, is SQTIHQWPATLVQPVGSPLSLECTVEGTSNPNLYWYRQAAGRGLQLLFYSVGIGQISSEVPQNLSASRPQDRQFILSSKKLLLSDSGFYLCAWDRVLEEAFFGQGTRLTVV.